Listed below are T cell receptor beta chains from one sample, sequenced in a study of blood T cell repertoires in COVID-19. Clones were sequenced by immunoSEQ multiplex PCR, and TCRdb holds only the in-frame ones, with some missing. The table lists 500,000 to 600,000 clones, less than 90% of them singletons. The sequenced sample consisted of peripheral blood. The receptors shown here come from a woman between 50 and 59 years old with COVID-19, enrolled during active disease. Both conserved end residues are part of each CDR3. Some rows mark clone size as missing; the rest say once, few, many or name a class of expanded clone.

CDR3: CASSINSGGGRANEQFF
V: TRBV19
size: -

CDR3: CASSFRGDRGFGYTF
V: TRBV6-5
size: once

CDR3: CAWSDRTGAYEQYF
V: TRBV30
size: -

CDR3: CASSSREGRGTGELFF
V: TRBV9
size: -

CDR3: CASSAQGATNEKLFF
V: TRBV9
size: -

CDR3: CASSLGTGGYNEQFF
V: TRBV27
size: -

CDR3: CASSYSKAVYIYTF
V: TRBV6-5
size: -

CDR3: CASSDGLAGDHNEQFF
V: TRBV5-1
size: -

CDR3: CASSLSSGGINSYNEQFF
V: TRBV7-6
size: -

CDR3: CASSLTGPYGYTF
V: TRBV19
size: once

CDR3: CASSYSLGGFDTEAFF
V: TRBV6-5
size: -

CDR3: CASSPPGGGAGEQFF
V: TRBV18
size: -

CDR3: CASSQDSLWGTGDNEQFF
V: TRBV14
size: once

CDR3: CASSVASTDTQYF
V: TRBV9
size: -

CDR3: CSVGDMTKRGAFF
V: TRBV29-1
size: -

CDR3: CASSEVWTGEKQYF
V: TRBV6-1
size: -

CDR3: CASSFGGTNEKLFF
V: TRBV28
size: -

CDR3: CASSAQPEGDIQYF
V: TRBV9
size: -

CDR3: CASMEGIAVGPQHF
V: TRBV2
size: -

CDR3: CASSFWGGPSYEQYF
V: TRBV28
size: -

CDR3: CASTRDRDRAKNIQYF
V: TRBV6-6
size: -

CDR3: CASRLDGGTDTQYF
V: TRBV6-5
size: -

CDR3: CASSSGGEGYTF
V: TRBV27
size: -

CDR3: CASSSPVRQNTEAFF
V: TRBV6-5
size: -

CDR3: CASSLGQAQRSTF
V: TRBV6-5
size: -

CDR3: CASSSTRIYYGYTF
V: TRBV7-9
size: -

CDR3: CASSAGNDEQYF
V: TRBV12-3/TRBV12-4
size: once

CDR3: CASSLTGYEQYF
V: TRBV7-9
size: -

CDR3: CASSFRAVNYGYTF
V: TRBV5-1
size: -

CDR3: CASSLVQGDNSPLHF
V: TRBV11-2
size: -

CDR3: CASSHGTGRYGYTF
V: TRBV3-1/TRBV3-2
size: -

CDR3: CASSWDRGRVATEAFF
V: TRBV6-6
size: -

CDR3: CASSEGGGYGYTF
V: TRBV2
size: -

CDR3: CADSQGPGEQYF
V: TRBV11-2
size: -

CDR3: CASSGTGGDTQYF
V: TRBV2
size: -

CDR3: CASTPGVETQYF
V: TRBV7-9
size: -

CDR3: CASSQQTGPGELFF
V: TRBV6-5
size: -

CDR3: CASSPGQGNQPQHF
V: TRBV7-9
size: -

CDR3: CASSDGGGTDTQYF
V: TRBV10-1
size: -

CDR3: CASSSGTGSSYEQYF
V: TRBV11-2
size: once

CDR3: CASGRVQPQHF
V: TRBV28
size: -

CDR3: CASSYSIQGEQYF
V: TRBV6-5
size: -

CDR3: CASSRGMAGGFQETQYF
V: TRBV11-2
size: -

CDR3: CASTLRPTGSNQPQHF
V: TRBV19
size: -

CDR3: CASSSVMGTATGF
V: TRBV13
size: -

CDR3: CASNPSGGLWNEQFF
V: TRBV11-2
size: once

CDR3: CASSPGRGGVTEAFF
V: TRBV18
size: -

CDR3: CASTGQGASEQYF
V: TRBV6-6
size: few

CDR3: CASSETERYNEQFF
V: TRBV6-1
size: -

CDR3: CATSRGRGTSEQYF
V: TRBV27
size: -